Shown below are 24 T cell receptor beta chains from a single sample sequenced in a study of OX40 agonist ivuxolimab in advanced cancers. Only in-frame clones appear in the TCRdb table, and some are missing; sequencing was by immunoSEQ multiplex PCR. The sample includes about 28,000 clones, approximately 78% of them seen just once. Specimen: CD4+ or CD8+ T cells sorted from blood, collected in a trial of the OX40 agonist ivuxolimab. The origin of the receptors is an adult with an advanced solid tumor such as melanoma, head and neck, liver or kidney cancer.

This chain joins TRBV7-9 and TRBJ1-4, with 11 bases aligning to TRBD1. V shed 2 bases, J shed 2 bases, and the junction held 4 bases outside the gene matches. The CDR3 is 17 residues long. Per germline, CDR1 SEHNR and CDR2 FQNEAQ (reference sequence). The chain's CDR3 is CASSLYGQGATNEKLFF. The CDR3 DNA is TGTGCCAGCAGCTTATATGGACAGGGGGCGACTAATGAAAAACTGTTTTTT.

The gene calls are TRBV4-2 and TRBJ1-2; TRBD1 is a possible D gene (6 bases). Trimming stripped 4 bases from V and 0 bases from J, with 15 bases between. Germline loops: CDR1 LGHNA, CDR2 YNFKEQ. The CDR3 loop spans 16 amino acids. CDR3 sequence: CASSPQMDRANYGYTF. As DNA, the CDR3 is TGTGCCAGCAGCCCACAAATGGACAGAGCTAACTATGGCTACACCTTC.

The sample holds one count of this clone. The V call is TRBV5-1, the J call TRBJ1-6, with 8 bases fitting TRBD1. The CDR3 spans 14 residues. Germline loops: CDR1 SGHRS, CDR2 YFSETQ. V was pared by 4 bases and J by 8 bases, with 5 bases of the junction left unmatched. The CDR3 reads CASSPGTGYSPLHF. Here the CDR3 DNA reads TGCGCCAGCAGCCCCGGGACAGGCTATTCACCCCTCCACTTT. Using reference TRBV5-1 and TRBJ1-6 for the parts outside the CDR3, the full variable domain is KAGVTQTPRYLIKTRGQQVTLSCSPISGHRSVSWYQQTPGQGLQFLFEYFSETQRNKGNFPGRFSGRQFSNSRSEMNVSTLELGDSALYLCASSPGTGYSPLHFGNGTRLTVT.

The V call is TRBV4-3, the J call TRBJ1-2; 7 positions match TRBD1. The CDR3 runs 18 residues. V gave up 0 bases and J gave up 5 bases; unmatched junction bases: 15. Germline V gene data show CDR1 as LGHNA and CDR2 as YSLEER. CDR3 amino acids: CASSQDDFVGTEPYGYTF. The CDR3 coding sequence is TGCGCCAGCAGCCAAGATGATTTTGTAGGGACAGAGCCTTATGGCTACACCTTC.

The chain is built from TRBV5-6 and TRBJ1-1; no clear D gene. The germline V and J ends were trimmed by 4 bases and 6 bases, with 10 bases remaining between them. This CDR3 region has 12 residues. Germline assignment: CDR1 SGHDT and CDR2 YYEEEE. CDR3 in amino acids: CASSRQSAEAFF. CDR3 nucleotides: TGTGCCAGCAGCCGGCAGAGCGCTGAAGCTTTCTTT.

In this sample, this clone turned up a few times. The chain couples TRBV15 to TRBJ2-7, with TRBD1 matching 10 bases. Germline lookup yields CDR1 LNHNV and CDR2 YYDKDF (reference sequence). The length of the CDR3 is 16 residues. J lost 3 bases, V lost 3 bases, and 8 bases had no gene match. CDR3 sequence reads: CATSRERQGAYYEQYF. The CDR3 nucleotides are TGTGCCACCAGCAGGGAGCGACAGGGGGCATACTACGAGCAGTACTTC.

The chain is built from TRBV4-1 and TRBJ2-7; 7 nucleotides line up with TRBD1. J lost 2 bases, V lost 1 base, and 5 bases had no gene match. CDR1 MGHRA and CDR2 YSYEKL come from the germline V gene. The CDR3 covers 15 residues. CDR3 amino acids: CASSQVAGGPYEQYF. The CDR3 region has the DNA TGCGCCAGCAGCCAAGTGGCAGGGGGACCCTACGAGCAGTACTTC.

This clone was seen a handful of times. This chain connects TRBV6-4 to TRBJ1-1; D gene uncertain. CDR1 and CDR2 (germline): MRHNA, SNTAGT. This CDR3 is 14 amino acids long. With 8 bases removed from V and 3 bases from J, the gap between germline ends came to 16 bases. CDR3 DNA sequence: TGTGCCAGCCCCTCGAAGGGTAAGGACACTGAAGCTTTCTTT. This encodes CASPSKGKDTEAFF.

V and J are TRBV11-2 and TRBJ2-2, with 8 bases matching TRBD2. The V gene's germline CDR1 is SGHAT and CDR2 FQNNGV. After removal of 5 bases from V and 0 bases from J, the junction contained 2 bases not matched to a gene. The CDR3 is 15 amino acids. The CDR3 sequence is CASSLSGANTGELFF. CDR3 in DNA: TGTGCCAGCAGCCTTAGCGGGGCGAACACCGGGGAGCTGTTTTTT. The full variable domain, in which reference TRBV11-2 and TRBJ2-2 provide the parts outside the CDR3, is EAGVAQSPRYKIIEKRQSVAFWCNPISGHATLYWYQQILGQGPKLLIQFQNNGVVDDSQLPKDRFSAERLKGVDSTLKIQPAKLEDSAVYLCASSLSGANTGELFFGEGSRLTVL.

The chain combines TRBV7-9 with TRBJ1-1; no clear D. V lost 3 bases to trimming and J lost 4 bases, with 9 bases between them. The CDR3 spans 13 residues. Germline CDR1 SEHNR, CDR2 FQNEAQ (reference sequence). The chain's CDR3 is CASSLVLGTEAFF. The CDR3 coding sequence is TGTGCCAGCAGCTTGGTTCTTGGCACTGAAGCTTTCTTT.

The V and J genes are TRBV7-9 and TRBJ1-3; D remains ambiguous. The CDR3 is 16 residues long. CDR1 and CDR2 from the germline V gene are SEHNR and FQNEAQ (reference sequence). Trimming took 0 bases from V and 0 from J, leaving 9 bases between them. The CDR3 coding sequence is TGTGCCAGCAGCTTAGCAGGGTTGTTCTCTGGAAACACCATATATTTT. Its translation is CASSLAGLFSGNTIYF.

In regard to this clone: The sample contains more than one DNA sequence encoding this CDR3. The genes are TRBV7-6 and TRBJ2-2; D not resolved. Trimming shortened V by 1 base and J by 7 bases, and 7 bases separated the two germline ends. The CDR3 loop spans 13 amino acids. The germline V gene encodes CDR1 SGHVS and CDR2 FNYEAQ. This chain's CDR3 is CASSLEGSGELFF. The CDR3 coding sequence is TGTGCCAGCAGCTTAGAAGGTAGCGGGGAGCTGTTTTTT.

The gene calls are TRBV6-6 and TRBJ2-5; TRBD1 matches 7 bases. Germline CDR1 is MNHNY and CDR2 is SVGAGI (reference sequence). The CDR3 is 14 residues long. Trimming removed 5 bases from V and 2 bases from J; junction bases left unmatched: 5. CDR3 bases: TGTGCCAGCAGTGAGGGGGCCCTTCAAGAGACCCAGTACTTC. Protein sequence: CASSEGALQETQYF.

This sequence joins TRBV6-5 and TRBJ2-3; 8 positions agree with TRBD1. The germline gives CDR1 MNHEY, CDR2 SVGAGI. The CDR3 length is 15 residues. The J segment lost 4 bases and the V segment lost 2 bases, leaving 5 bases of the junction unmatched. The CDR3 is CASSYQSTGADTQYF. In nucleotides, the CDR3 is TGTGCCAGCAGTTACCAGTCGACAGGGGCAGATACGCAGTATTTT.

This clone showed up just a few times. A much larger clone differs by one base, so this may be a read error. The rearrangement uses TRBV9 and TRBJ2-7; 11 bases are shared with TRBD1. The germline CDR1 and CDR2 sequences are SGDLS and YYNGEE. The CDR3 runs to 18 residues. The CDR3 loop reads CARSVEGDLGTGGYEQYF. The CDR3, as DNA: TGTGCCCGCAGCGTAGAGGGGGACCTCGGGACAGGGGGGTACGAGCAGTACTTC.

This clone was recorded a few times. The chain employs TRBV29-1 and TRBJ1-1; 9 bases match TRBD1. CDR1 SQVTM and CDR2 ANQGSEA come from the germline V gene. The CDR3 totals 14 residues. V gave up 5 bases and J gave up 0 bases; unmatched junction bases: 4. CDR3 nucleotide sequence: TGCAGCGTTTCCGGGACAGGGATGAACACTGAAGCTTTCTTT. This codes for CSVSGTGMNTEAFF.

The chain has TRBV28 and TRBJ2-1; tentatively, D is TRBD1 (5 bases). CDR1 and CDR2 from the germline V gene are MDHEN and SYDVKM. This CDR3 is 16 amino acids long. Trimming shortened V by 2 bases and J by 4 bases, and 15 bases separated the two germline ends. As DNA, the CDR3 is TGTGCCAGCAGTTTAGGACACAATGGGTGGTACAATGAGCAGTTCTTC. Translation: CASSLGHNGWYNEQFF. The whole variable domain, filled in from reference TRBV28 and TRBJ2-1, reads DVKVTQSSRYLVKRTGEKVFLECVQDMDHENMFWYRQDPGLGLRLIYFSYDVKMKEKGDIPEGYSVSREKKERFSLILESASTNQTSMYLCASSLGHNGWYNEQFFGPGTRLTVL.

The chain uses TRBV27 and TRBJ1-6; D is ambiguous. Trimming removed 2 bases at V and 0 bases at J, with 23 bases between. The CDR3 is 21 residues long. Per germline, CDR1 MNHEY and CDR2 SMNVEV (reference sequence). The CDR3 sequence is CASSLSHGVFFKGSYNSPLHF. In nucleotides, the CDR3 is TGTGCCAGCAGTTTAAGTCATGGGGTATTTTTTAAGGGCTCCTATAATTCACCCCTCCACTTT.

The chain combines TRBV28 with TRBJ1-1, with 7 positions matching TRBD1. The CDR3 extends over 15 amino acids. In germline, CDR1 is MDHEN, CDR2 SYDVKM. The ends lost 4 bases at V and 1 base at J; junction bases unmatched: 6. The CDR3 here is CASSSPGQQNTEAFF. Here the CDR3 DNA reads TGTGCCAGCAGTTCTCCGGGACAGCAGAACACTGAAGCTTTCTTT.

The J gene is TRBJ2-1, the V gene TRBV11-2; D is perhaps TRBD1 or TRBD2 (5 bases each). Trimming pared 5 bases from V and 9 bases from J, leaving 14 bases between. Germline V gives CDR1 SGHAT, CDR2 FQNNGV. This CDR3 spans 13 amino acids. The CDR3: CASSQGAGTEQFF. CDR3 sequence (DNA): TGTGCCAGCAGCCAAGGGGCAGGGACTGAGCAGTTCTTC.

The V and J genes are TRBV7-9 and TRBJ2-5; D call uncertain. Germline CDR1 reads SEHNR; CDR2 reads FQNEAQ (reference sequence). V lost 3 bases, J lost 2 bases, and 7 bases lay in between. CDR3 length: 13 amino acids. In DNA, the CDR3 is TGTGCCAGCAGCTTTGGACGGCAAGAGACCCAGTACTTC. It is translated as CASSFGRQETQYF.

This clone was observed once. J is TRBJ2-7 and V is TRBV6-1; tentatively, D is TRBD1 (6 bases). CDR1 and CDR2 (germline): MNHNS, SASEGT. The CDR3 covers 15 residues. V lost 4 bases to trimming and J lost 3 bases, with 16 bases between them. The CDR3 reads CASSADSWESYEQYF. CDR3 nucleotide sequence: TGTGCCAGCAGTGCGGACAGCTGGGAAAGCTACGAGCAGTACTTC.

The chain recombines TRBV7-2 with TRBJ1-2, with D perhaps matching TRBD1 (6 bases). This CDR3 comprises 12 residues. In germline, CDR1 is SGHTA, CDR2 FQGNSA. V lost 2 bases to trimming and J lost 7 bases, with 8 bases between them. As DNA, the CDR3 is TGTGCCAGCAGCTTACAGGGGACTGGCTACACCTTC. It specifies CASSLQGTGYTF.

The CDR3 DNA sequence: TGTGCCAGCAGCTTAGCGGGGGCGAATGAAAAACTGTTTTTT. This gives the protein CASSLAGANEKLFF. The gene calls are TRBV13 and TRBJ1-4; TRBD1 might be the D (6 bases). The germline V gene encodes CDR1 PRHDT and CDR2 FYEKMQ (reference sequence). The CDR3 runs to 14 residues. The V and J ends lost 1 base and 5 bases respectively, with 8 bases between them.